This T cell receptor beta chain emerged from a study of T cell responses to AZD1222 COVID-19 vaccine (dated by TCRdb to the early 2020s). Concerning the study at large: AZD1222 recipients given second doses at about 4 weeks or at about 12 weeks were pooled, since spike-specific TCR depth and breadth were not found to differ between the two schedules. TCR sequencing was performed for 230 to 250 trial participants, of whom roughly 200 were given two doses of AZD1222 and about 25 were given two doses of MenACWY control vaccine. Trial participants were enrolled into age subgroups of 18-55, 56-69 and 70-plus years, which contained around 150, 28 and 57 TCR-sequenced participants, respectively. Results and caveats for the whole study, not just this receptor: The 56-69-year group was small, and its depth increase did not reach significance, likely because of low power. Vaccine-associated CD4 TCRs spanned the whole spike protein, with dominant responses in regions 160-218 and 743-854. Participants were mostly white British and included more females than males, and it was suggested by the authors that clonal diversity may have been underestimated. Epitopes outside the regions mutated in the B.1.351 and B.1.1.7 variants were reportedly recognized by nearly half of the unique spike-specific TCRs. Conclusions about previously exposed vaccinees are limited, since just six AZD1222 recipients were seropositive for SARS-CoV-2 at baseline. After two AZD1222 doses, both the breadth and the depth of spike-specific TCRs were significantly higher than at day 0 and than in MenACWY recipients. No day 14 peak-response samples were available, so repertoires were characterized only after the peak T cell response.

The sample's time point, from its label and the paper: baseline before first vaccination. Vaccinee samples were obtained from the UK trials COV001 and COV002, which included a single-blind randomized controlled phase 2/3 trial of AZD1222 (ChAdOx1 nCoV-19) in healthy adults. For TCRbeta chain sequencing, PBMC samples from trial participants were taken at day 0 and at day 28 after the second dose. The CDR3 contains 12 residues, cysteine and phenylalanine counted. The DNA shown is the 36-base CDR3, in frame from base 1. Sequences SQVTM (CDR1) and ANQGSEA (CDR2) are obtained from the germline V gene. The junction carries 10 bases between V and J, which are trimmed by 8 bases and 0 bases respectively. On this clone itself: Its antigen has not been determined. Base-call qualities are not available, and no considerably larger clone is one nucleotide away.

The CDR3 regions of human TCRbeta chains were analyzed by immunosequencing. Regarding the original processing steps: Repertoire TCRs were matched against a reference library of SARS-CoV-2-specific TCRs generated with the MIRA antigen-specificity platform. Breadth meant the fraction of unique TCRs that were SARS-CoV-2-associated, whereas depth meant the fraction of total T cells that were SARS-CoV-2-associated. Using the MIRA data, each spike-specific TCR was assigned both to the spike region to which the TCR was reactive and to a CD4 or CD8 class. Log10-transformed breadth and depth values were compared by one-way ANOVA with Sidak's multiple comparisons tests. What TCRdb holds here is the immuneACCESS table cut down to in-frame rearrangements. Part of the clones is not present; checked against another copy, under half of the missing clones reflect an unresolved V gene, and the others are unexplained. V, J and clone size are taken as reported in that table, and D and trimming were inferred from the DNA itself. Within this sample are about 170,000 clones, with roughly nine tenths of them counted one time only. 1.5% to 2% of the sample comes from the top ten.

The sample was peripheral blood, taken on day 0 of AZD1222 vaccination. This chain is built from TRBV29-1 and TRBJ1-2; the D segment cannot be called with confidence. The sequence was collected from an adult in good health. In nucleotides, the sequence is TGCAGCCACCAGGAGGCTAACTATGGCTACACCTTC. Its translation is CSHQEANYGYTF.